These 13 T cell receptor beta chains originate from one sample sequenced in a study of T cell clonality in common variable immunodeficiency. Clones were read by immunoSEQ multiplex PCR, and TCRdb kept only the in-frame ones, dropping some. Sampling found about 30,000 clones, none seen once. Material for sequencing was peripheral blood mononuclear cells. These receptors were obtained from a person aged 18 to 75 in good health.

In its sample, this clone was seen many times. The read ends 3 residues shy of where the CDR3 ends; the end is completed using the germline J gene. The chain joins TRBV6-2 or TRBV6-3 to TRBJ1-1; 7 bases are a match to TRBD1. Trimming removed 2 bases from V and 2 bases from J; junction bases left unmatched: 8. The CDR3 is made up of 16 amino acids. Germline values: CDR1 MNHEY, CDR2 SVGEGT. The CDR3 bases that were read are TGTGCCAGCAGTTACCGACTTGACAGGGTTAACACTGAA. This codes for CASSYRLDRVNTE. The entire CDR3 reads CASSYRLDRVNTEAFF.

This clone was recorded many times. The read gets to within 3 residues of the CDR3 end, and the germline J gene fills in the rest. This rearrangement joins TRBV2 to TRBJ2-5; D is perhaps TRBD1 (5 bases). CDR1 SNHLY and CDR2 FYNNEI come from the germline V gene. V lost 0 bases to trimming and J lost 2 bases, with 7 bases between them. The CDR3 sequence is 14 residues long. The CDR3 here is CASSEAGQQETQYF. The CDR3 DNA, read in part, is TGTGCCAGCAGTGAAGCGGGGCAGCAAGAGACC.

This clone has a count of ten or more. Read coverage stops 3 residues before the CDR3 terminus; the germline J gene supplies the remainder. The chain links TRBV6-4 to TRBJ2-1; 11 nucleotides match TRBD2. The J segment lost 8 bases and the V segment lost 4 bases, leaving 7 bases of the junction unmatched. CDR3 length: 15 residues. The V gene's germline CDR1 is MRHNA and CDR2 SNTAGT. The CDR3 loop is CASSAPSGGLYEQFF. The part of the CDR3 DNA that was read is TGTGCCAGCAGTGCGCCTAGCGGGGGGCTCTATGAG.

In its sample, this clone was seen a few times. The DNA ends 3 residues before the CDR3 does, and the rest of the CDR3 is filled in from the germline J gene. V is TRBV19 and J is TRBJ1-1, with D possibly matching TRBD1 (6 bases). The germline gives CDR1 LNHDA, CDR2 SQIVND (reference sequence). CDR3 length: 12 amino acids. V lost 10 bases, J lost 0 bases, and 9 bases lay in between. The CDR3 spells CATGHLNTEAFF. The CDR3 DNA, read in part, is TGTGCCACGGGACACCTGAACACTGAA.

This clone occurred many times. Read sequence stops 3 residues before the CDR3 end, and the germline J gene provides the missing end. The gene calls are TRBV6-4 and TRBJ2-1, with TRBD2 identical over 9 bases. The CDR3 length is 17 residues. Trimming at V came to 2 bases and at J to 4 bases, leaving 9 bases not matched to a gene. Germline assignment: CDR1 MRHNA and CDR2 SNTAGT. CDR3: CASSDHDAGGDYNEQFF. The sequenced part of the CDR3 DNA is TGTGCCAGCAGTGACCACGATGCGGGGGGGGATTACAATGAG.

This clone has a count of ten or more. The observed sequence ends 3 residues before the CDR3 terminus, with the missing tail filled in from the germline J gene. This chain uses TRBV20-1 with TRBJ2-1, with 14 bases matching TRBD2. The CDR3 sequence is 17 residues long. Unmatched junction bases numbered 6, after V lost 3 bases and J lost 2 bases. CDR1 is DFQATT, CDR2 SNEGSKA, per germline (reference sequence). CDR3 sequence reads: CSARSPGLAGAYNEQFF. Incomplete CDR3 DNA: TGCAGTGCTAGGTCCCCGGGACTAGCGGGGGCCTACAATGAG.

Ten or more counts support this clone. The sequenced fragment ends 3 residues before the CDR3 boundary, so the rest is inferred from the germline J gene. The rearrangement links TRBV19 to TRBJ2-5; 8 bases line up with TRBD1. The CDR3 runs 14 residues. Per germline, CDR1 LNHDA and CDR2 SQIVND (reference sequence). V lost 6 bases to trimming and J lost 5 bases; unmatched junction nucleotides: 8. CDR3 DNA, as far as it was read: TGTGCCAGTAGCCAAAGGACAGGGCGGGAGACC. This sequence encodes CASSQRTGRET. The CDR3 reads in full as CASSQRTGRETQYF.

There are many counts of this clone. Read sequence stops 3 residues before the CDR3 end, and the germline J gene provides the missing end. The chain joins TRBV4-2 to TRBJ1-5; no firm D call. The V gene's germline CDR1 is LGHNA and CDR2 YNFKEQ. Trimming removed 0 bases at V and 7 bases at J, with 4 bases between. The CDR3 contains 12 residues. The CDR3 sequence is CASSQDSQPQHF. The sequenced part of the CDR3 DNA is TGTGCCAGCAGCCAAGATAGCCAGCCC.

This clone was found many times. A read error may produce the germline difference seen at one junction end. The read halts 3 residues ahead of the CDR3 end, with the missing end drawn from the germline J gene. This chain links TRBV7-7 with TRBJ2-3; weak D call: TRBD2 (6 bases). Germline loops: CDR1 SSHAT, CDR2 FNYEAQ (reference sequence). The CDR3 spans 12 residues. CDR3 residues: CASSGGPDTQYF. The part of the CDR3 DNA that was read is TGTGCTAGCAGCGGAGGGCCGGATACG. Full variable domain (outside the CDR3, taken from reference TRBV7-7 and TRBJ2-3): GAGVSQSPRYKVTKRGQDVTLRCDPISSHATLYWYQQALGQGPEFLTYFNYEAQPDKSGLPSDRFSAERPEGSISTLTIQRTEQRDSAMYRCASSGGPDTQYFGPGTRLTVL.

This clone was picked up many times. Read data end 3 residues before the CDR3 end; the end is taken from the germline J gene. J is TRBJ1-6 and V is TRBV7-2, with D possibly TRBD1 on 6 matching bases. Per germline, CDR1 SGHTA and CDR2 FQGNSA. Between the trimmed V and J ends, which lost 8 bases and 6 bases, there was a span of 14 bases. The CDR3 runs 14 residues. The CDR3 loop is CASGRDITNSPLHF. Incomplete CDR3 DNA: TGTGCCAGCGGCCGGGACATAACTAATTCACCC.

This clone was detected many times. The chain's CDR3 is CSATMRARTGWDYEQYF. CDR3 DNA (partial): TGCAGTGCTACTATGAGGGCGAGGACAGGGTGGGACTACGAG. The chain joins TRBV20-1 to TRBJ2-7; 8 nucleotides match TRBD1. The read is 3 residues too short to cover the CDR3 end, so that end is filled in from the germline J gene. V dropped 4 bases and J dropped 3; count of bases not matched to a gene: 17. CDR3 length: 17 amino acids. The germline CDR1 and CDR2 sequences are DFQATT and SNEGSKA (reference sequence).

As concerns this clone: Sequencing ends 3 residues short of the CDR3 end; the germline J gene provides the rest. This rearrangement joins TRBV18 to TRBJ1-4, with 7 bases lining up with TRBD1. This CDR3 comprises 14 residues. V shed 6 bases, J shed 3 bases, and the junction held 4 bases outside the gene matches. Per germline, CDR1 KGHSH and CDR2 LQKENI. The covered CDR3 bases are TGTGCCAGCTCGCTCGGGACAGCTAATGAAAAA. It is translated as CASSLGTANEK. The CDR3 as a whole reads CASSLGTANEKLFF.

This clone was picked up a small number of times. The read gets to within 3 residues of the CDR3 end, and the germline J gene fills in the rest. V usage is TRBV6-2 or TRBV6-3 and J usage is TRBJ1-5; a possible D gene is TRBD1 (5 bases). Trimming removed 0 bases from V and 2 bases from J, with 11 bases in between. This CDR3 has 16 residues. Per germline, CDR1 MNHEY and CDR2 SVGEGT. CDR3 DNA (partial): TGTGCCAGCAGTTACTCGGCCAGGGTAGGCAATCAGCCC. This codes for CASSYSARVGNQP. The whole CDR3 is CASSYSARVGNQPQHF.